The TCR beta chain described here comes from a study of cytomegalovirus exposure and HLA in healthy donors. Study-wide results and caveats: First-cohort TCR clusters were later found to tend to co-occur in the 130 or so validation repertoires. Cytomegalovirus association was assigned to about 150 TCR beta chains.

As regards this clone: The antigen is unknown.

Using immunoSEQ multiplex PCR, the repertoire was profiled, and TCRdb retains in-frame clones only, with some absent. Of 190,000 or so clones listed, about 80% are singletons. The TCR comes from a woman aged 18-29 years in good health and CMV-seropositive. Material for sequencing was PBMCs.

Written as DNA, the CDR3 is TGTGCCATCAGCCCTACATCTCCCGGGACAGGTCCTAAGTTGGACACCTTC. Protein sequence: CAISPTSPGTGPKLDTF. This chain links TRBV10-3 with TRBJ1-2; 8 bases map to TRBD1. V gave up 6 bases and J gave up 12 bases; unmatched junction bases: 24. The CDR3 runs 17 residues. Germline V gene lookup returns CDR1 ENHRY and CDR2 SYGVKD.